This TCR beta chain derives from a study of shared clonotypes between healthy human individuals. The data were produced by immunoSEQ multiplex PCR, yet TCRdb's version contains in-frame clones alone and is incomplete. The profile shows 2 million to 2.5 million clones, about 94% of them singletons. CD8 cells classed as naive were CD45RO-negative and positively selected for CCR7, excluding terminally differentiated effector memory CD45RA+ cells. CDR3 size: 16 residues. The ends lost 0 bases at V and 1 base at J; junction bases unmatched: 6. Germline V gene data show CDR1 as SGHNT and CDR2 as YYREEE (reference sequence).

This TCR came from a man between 18 and 35 years old in good health. Material: naive CD8+ T cells sorted from blood. The genes are TRBV5-4 and TRBJ1-1; 7 nucleotides line up with TRBD1. CDR3: CASSLGQGVPNTEAFF. The CDR3 region has the DNA TGTGCCAGCAGCTTGGGGCAGGGGGTTCCGAACACTGAAGCTTTCTTT. Complete variable domain (other parts from reference TRBV5-4 and TRBJ1-1): ETGVTQSPTHLIKTRGQQVTLRCSSQSGHNTVSWYQQALGQGPQFIFQYYREEENGRGNFPPRFSGLQFPNYSSELNVNALELDDSALYLCASSLGQGVPNTEAFFGQGTRLTVV.